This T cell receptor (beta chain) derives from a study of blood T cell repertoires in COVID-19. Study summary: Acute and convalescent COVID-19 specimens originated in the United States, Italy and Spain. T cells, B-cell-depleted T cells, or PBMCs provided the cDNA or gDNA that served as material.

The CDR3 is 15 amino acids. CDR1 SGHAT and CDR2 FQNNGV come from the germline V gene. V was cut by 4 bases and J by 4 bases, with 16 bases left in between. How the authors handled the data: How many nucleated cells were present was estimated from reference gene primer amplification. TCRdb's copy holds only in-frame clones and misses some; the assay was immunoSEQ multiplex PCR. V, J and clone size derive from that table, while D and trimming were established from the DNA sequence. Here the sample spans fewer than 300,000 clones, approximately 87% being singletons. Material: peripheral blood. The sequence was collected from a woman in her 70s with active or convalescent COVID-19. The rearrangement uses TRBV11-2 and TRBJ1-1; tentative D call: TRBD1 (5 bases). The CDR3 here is CASSSRVNLATEAFF. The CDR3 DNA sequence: TGTGCCAGCAGCTCCAGGGTCAACCTCGCCACTGAAGCTTTCTTT.